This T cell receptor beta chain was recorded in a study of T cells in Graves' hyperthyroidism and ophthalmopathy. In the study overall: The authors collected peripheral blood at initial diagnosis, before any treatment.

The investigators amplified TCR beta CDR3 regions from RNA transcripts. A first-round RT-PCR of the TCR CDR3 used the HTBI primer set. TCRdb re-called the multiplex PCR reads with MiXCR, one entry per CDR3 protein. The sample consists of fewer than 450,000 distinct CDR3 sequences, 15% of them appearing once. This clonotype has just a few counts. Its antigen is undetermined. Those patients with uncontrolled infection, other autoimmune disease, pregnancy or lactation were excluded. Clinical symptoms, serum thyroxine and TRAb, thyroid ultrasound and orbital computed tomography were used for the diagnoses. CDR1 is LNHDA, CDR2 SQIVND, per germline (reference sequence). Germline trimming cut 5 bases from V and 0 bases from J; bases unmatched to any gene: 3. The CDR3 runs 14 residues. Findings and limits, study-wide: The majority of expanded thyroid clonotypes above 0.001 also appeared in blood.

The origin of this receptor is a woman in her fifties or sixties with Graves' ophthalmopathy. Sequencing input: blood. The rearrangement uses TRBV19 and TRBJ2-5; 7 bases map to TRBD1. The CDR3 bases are TGTGCCAGTAGTGTGACAGGGAACCAAGAGACCCAGTACTTC. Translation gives CASSVTGNQETQYF.